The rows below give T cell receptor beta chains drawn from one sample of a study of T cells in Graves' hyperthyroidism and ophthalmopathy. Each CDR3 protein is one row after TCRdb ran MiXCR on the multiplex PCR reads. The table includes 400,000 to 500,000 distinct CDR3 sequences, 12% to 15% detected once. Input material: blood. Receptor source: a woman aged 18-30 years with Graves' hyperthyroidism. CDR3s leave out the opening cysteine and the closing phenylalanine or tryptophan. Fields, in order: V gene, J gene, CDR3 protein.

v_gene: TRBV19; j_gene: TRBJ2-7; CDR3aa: ASGIGRGSYEQY
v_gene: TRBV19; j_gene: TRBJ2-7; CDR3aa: ASSIRLAAPYEQY
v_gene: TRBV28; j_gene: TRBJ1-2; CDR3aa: ASSSVFRDGYT
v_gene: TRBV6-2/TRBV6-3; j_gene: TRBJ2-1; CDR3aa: ASSHELAGAYNEQF
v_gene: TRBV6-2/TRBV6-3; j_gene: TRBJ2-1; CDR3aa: ASSYFVASYNEQF
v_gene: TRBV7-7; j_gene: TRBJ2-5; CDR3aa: ASSADDGTQY
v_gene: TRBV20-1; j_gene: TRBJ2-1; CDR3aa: SARASTSGRDEQF
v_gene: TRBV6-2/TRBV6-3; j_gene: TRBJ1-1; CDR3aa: ASSYSGVWNTEAF
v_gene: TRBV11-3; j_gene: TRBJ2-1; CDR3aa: ASSLPGQGTHEQF
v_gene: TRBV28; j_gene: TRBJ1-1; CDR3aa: ASSRRGWSTEAF
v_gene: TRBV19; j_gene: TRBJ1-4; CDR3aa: ASSTDAGGEKLF
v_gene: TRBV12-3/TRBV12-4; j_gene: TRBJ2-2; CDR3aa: ASRIAGALSTGELF
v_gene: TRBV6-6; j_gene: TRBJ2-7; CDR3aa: ASSYSAGVVKEQY
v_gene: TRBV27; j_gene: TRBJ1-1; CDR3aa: ASSLTRYTEAF
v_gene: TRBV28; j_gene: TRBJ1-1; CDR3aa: ASSLPENTEAF
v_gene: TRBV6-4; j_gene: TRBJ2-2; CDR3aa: ASCDSQAGELF
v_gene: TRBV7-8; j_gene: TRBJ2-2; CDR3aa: ASSLGAGGTGELF
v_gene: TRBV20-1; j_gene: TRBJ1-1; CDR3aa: SARDSPRGGTEAF
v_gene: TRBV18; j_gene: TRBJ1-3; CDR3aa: ASSEVNSGNTIY
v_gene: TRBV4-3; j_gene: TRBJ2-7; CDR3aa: ASSQGGLALGYEQY
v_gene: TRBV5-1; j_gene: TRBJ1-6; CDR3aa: ASSLGAGTNPPLH
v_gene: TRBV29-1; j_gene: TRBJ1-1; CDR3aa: SVMPPGVDTEAF
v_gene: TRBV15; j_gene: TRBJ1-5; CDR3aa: ATNRGQRMSNQPQH
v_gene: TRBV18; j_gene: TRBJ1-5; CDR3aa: ASSPVNGGNQPQH
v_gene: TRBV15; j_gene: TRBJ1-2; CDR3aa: ATSRDRAGDGYT
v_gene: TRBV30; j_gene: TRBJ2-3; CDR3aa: AWSVLLRGADTQY
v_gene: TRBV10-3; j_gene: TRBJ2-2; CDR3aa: AISESKTGELF
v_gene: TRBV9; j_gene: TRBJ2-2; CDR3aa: ASSRVGGTGELF